Below, 27 T cell receptor beta chains from the same sample are listed, as sequenced in a study of blood T cell repertoires in COVID-19. TCRdb's table, derived via immunoSEQ multiplex PCR, lists solely in-frame clones and lacks some. The sample lists about 220,000 clones, around 80% occurring once. Material for sequencing was peripheral blood. Source of these receptors: a woman in her 70s with acute or convalescent COVID-19.

The rearrangement links TRBV19 to TRBJ2-5; 10 bases are a match to TRBD1. The J segment lost 5 bases and the V segment lost 6 bases, leaving 6 bases of the junction unmatched. CDR1 LNHDA and CDR2 SQIVND come from the germline V gene (reference sequence). The CDR3 runs 14 residues. The CDR3 here is CASSLRTGGETQYF. The CDR3 DNA sequence: TGTGCCAGTAGCCTCCGGACAGGGGGGGAGACCCAGTACTTC.

The rearrangement uses TRBV7-9 and TRBJ2-3; 14 nucleotides agree with TRBD2. Germline V lookup: CDR1 SEHNR, CDR2 FQNEAQ (reference sequence). This CDR3 contains 17 residues. Losses at the gene ends were 3 bases for V and 6 bases for J; bases not matched to a gene: 8. CDR3 coding DNA: TGTGCCAGCAGCTTGCCGACTAGCGGGGGGGCAATGGATACGCAGTATTTT. Protein sequence: CASSLPTSGGAMDTQYF.

This sequence joins TRBV29-1 and TRBJ2-5; 8 nucleotides line up with TRBD1. V lost 7 bases and J lost 13; bases outside the gene matches: 17. The CDR3 has 13 residues. Germline CDR1 is SQVTM and CDR2 is ANQGSEA. CDR3 nucleotide sequence: TGCAGCGCCGGACAAGGACAGGGAAAGAGTTGGTACTTC. Translation: CSAGQGQGKSWYF.

The chain combines TRBV10-3 with TRBJ2-2, with 13 bases lining up with TRBD2. V was pared by 9 bases and J by 5 bases, with 0 bases of the junction left unmatched. The CDR3 runs to 13 residues. Germline V gene lookup returns CDR1 ENHRY and CDR2 SYGVKD. For the CDR3, the DNA is TGTGCCATGGGACTAGCGGGGACCGGGGAGCTGTTTTTT. It codes for CAMGLAGTGELFF.

This chain joins TRBV6-2 or TRBV6-3 and TRBJ1-6; D is ambiguous. The V end lost 5 bases, the J end lost 0 bases, and 8 bases lay between the germline ends. Germline-derived CDR1 and CDR2 are MNHEY and SVGEGT. The CDR3 sequence is 15 residues long. Here the CDR3 DNA reads TGTGCCAGCAGTATAAGGAGCTCCTATAATTCACCCCTCCACTTT. As protein: CASSIRSSYNSPLHF.

This chain links TRBV5-1 with TRBJ2-2; 8 bases agree with TRBD2. Germline-derived CDR1 and CDR2 are SGHRS and YFSETQ. CDR3 length equals 18 residues. Trimming at V came to 0 bases and at J to 1 base, leaving 8 bases not matched to a gene. CDR3 residues: CASSLGLRRGENTGELFF. The CDR3 DNA follows: TGCGCCAGCAGCTTGGGCCTACGGCGGGGGGAGAACACCGGGGAGCTGTTTTTT.

The chain's CDR3 is CASSYGGQGAGELFF. CDR3 coding DNA: TGTGCCAGCAGTTACGGGGGACAGGGGGCCGGGGAGCTGTTTTTT. V gene TRBV6-5 combines with J gene TRBJ2-2; TRBD1 agrees at 11 bases. V lost 2 bases, J lost 6 bases, and 2 bases stayed unmatched. The CDR3 totals 15 residues. Germline assignment: CDR1 MNHEY and CDR2 SVGAGI.

A word on this clone: At the DNA level, this CDR3 is encoded by other sequences in the same sample as well. The V and J genes are TRBV4-2 and TRBJ2-7; TRBD2 agrees at 7 bases. After removal of 1 base from V and 7 bases from J, the junction contained 1 base not matched to a gene. The CDR3 has 12 residues. Germline V gene sequence: CDR1 LGHNA, CDR2 YNFKEQ. The CDR3 region is CASSQAGREQYF. Here the CDR3 DNA reads TGTGCCAGCAGCCAAGCCGGGAGGGAGCAGTACTTC.

This chain uses TRBV3-1 (or the pseudogene TRBV3-2) with TRBJ1-2; D perhaps matches TRBD1 (6 bases). The ends were cut back, 4 bases at V and 8 bases at J, with 20 bases in the middle. The V gene's germline CDR1 is LGHDT and CDR2 YNNKEL (reference sequence). The CDR3 covers 15 residues. The CDR3 region has the DNA TGTGCCAGCAGCCCTCTGGACAGCGCGAGGAGGGGCTACACCTTC. Encoded protein: CASSPLDSARRGYTF.

The rearrangement uses TRBV27 and TRBJ2-1; 10 bases fit TRBD2. The CDR3 covers 14 residues. After removal of 8 bases from V and 7 bases from J, the junction contained 8 bases not matched to a gene. Per the germline V gene, CDR1 is MNHEY and CDR2 is SMNVEV (reference sequence). The CDR3 DNA follows: TGTGCCAGCGCAGCGGGGGGGCCGAAGAATGAGCAGTTCTTC. Its translation is CASAAGGPKNEQFF.

This clone has more than one count but fewer than ten. The rearrangement uses TRBV4-1 and TRBJ1-2; D is possibly TRBD1 (6 bases). V was shortened by 0 bases and J by 4 bases, with 12 bases between the two germline ends. The CDR3 totals 15 residues. CDR1 is MGHRA and CDR2 is YSYEKL in the germline V gene. CDR3 sequence reads: CASSQDLGGPYGYTF. The CDR3 DNA reads as TGCGCCAGCAGCCAAGATTTGGGGGGGCCCTATGGCTACACCTTC.

J is TRBJ1-2 and V is TRBV18; D possibly corresponds to TRBD1 (5 bases). CDR1 is KGHSH, CDR2 LQKENI, per germline. The CDR3 loop spans 13 amino acids. The ends were cut back, 4 bases at V and 4 bases at J, with 10 bases in the middle. CDR3 nucleotide sequence: TGTGCCAGCTCACTTCAGGGAGGCTATGGCTACACCTTC. This gives the protein CASSLQGGYGYTF.

This clone showed up just once. The rearrangement uses TRBV2 and TRBJ2-5, with a possible D match to TRBD2 (6 bases). CDR1 is SNHLY and CDR2 is FYNNEI in the germline V gene. Trimming pared 4 bases from V and 5 bases from J, leaving 17 bases between. The CDR3 has 15 residues. The CDR3 nucleotides are TGTGCCAGCAGTGGGAAGGGCGGGGCTGGGGAGACCCAGTACTTC. Amino acid sequence: CASSGKGGAGETQYF.

This chain connects TRBV2 to TRBJ2-3, with no clear D. This CDR3 is built from 14 residues. V was shortened by 3 bases and J by 0 bases, with 7 bases between the two germline ends. Germline CDR1 is SNHLY and CDR2 is FYNNEI. DNA for the CDR3: TGTGCCAGCAGTGACCCGAGGAGCACAGATACGCAGTATTTT. Its protein is CASSDPRSTDTQYF.

The J gene is TRBJ2-3, the V gene TRBV2; TRBD2 is a possible D gene (6 bases). The CDR3 is 16 residues long. Germline V gives CDR1 SNHLY, CDR2 FYNNEI. The V end was cut by 0 bases, the J end by 2 bases, with 12 bases between. The CDR3 DNA follows: TGTGCCAGCAGTGAAGCCCGGGGGATGGCCACAGATACGCAGTATTTT. It yields the protein CASSEARGMATDTQYF.

The chain combines TRBV15 with TRBJ1-1, with 8 positions matching TRBD1. The CDR3 loop spans 15 amino acids. The V gene end was trimmed by 4 bases and the J gene end by 7 bases; junction bases not matched to a gene: 11. The germline V gene has CDR1 LNHNV and CDR2 YYDKDF (reference sequence). CDR3 in amino acids: CATSKYGTGDIEAFF. CDR3 in DNA: TGTGCCACCAGCAAATACGGGACAGGAGATATTGAAGCTTTCTTT.

This clone was counted between two and nine times. The V call is TRBV4-1, the J call TRBJ2-1, with D uncertain. The CDR3 spans 15 residues. Germline CDR1 and CDR2: MGHRA and YSYEKL. V dropped 2 bases and J dropped 7 bases, with 15 bases sitting between them. The CDR3 DNA reads as TGCGCCAGCAGCCAAAATCTAGTTCGGTTAAATGAGCAGTTCTTC. Its translation: CASSQNLVRLNEQFF.

The DNA for the CDR3 is TGTGCCACCAGCTGGGGGGGCGGCACAGATACGCAGTATTTT. Protein sequence: CATSWGGGTDTQYF. This chain links TRBV15 with TRBJ2-3; perhaps TRBD2 as D (7 bases). Trimming removed 5 bases at V and 1 base at J, with 10 bases between. In germline, CDR1 is LNHNV, CDR2 YYDKDF (reference sequence). CDR3 length: 14 amino acids.

J is TRBJ2-1 and V is TRBV11-2; perhaps TRBD2 as D (6 bases). The germline gives CDR1 SGHAT, CDR2 FQNNGV. Trimming removed 3 bases from V and 9 bases from J, with 9 bases in between. The CDR3 covers 12 residues. CDR3 DNA sequence: TGTGCCAGCAGCTTCGACGGGGGTGAGCAGTTCTTC. It translates to CASSFDGGEQFF.

This chain joins TRBV19 and TRBJ1-1, with D perhaps TRBD1 (5 bases). With 4 bases removed from V and 10 bases from J, the gap between germline ends came to 7 bases. The CDR3 runs to 10 residues. Germline V gene sequence: CDR1 LNHDA, CDR2 SQIVND (reference sequence). The CDR3 DNA sequence: TGTGCCAGTAGTAGGGGGGGAGCTTTCTTT. Translated, it gives CASSRGGAFF. Based on the CDR3 plus reference TRBV19 and TRBJ1-1, the full variable domain is DGGITQSPKYLFRKEGQNVTLSCEQNLNHDAMYWYRQDPGQGLRLIYYSQIVNDFQKGDIAEGYSVSREKKESFPLTVTSAQKNPTAFYLCASSRGGAFFGQGTRLTVV.

The DNA of the CDR3 is TGTGCCAGCAGTGATACGGCGGGGGGCGGGGGAGAGACCCAGTACTTC. It is translated as CASSDTAGGGGETQYF. V and J are TRBV2 and TRBJ2-5; 8 bases map to TRBD2. CDR3 length equals 16 residues. Germline trimming cut 3 bases from V and 4 bases from J; bases unmatched to any gene: 10. The V gene's germline CDR1 is SNHLY and CDR2 FYNNEI.

The V and J genes are TRBV27 and TRBJ1-4, with 9 bases fitting TRBD1. The V gene's germline CDR1 is MNHEY and CDR2 SMNVEV (reference sequence). V lost 6 bases, J lost 7 bases, and 9 bases stayed unmatched. The CDR3 covers 15 residues. In nucleotides, the CDR3 is TGTGCCAGCAGCGCGCCGGGACAGGGTGGTGAAAAACTGTTTTTT. Encoded protein: CASSAPGQGGEKLFF.

V is TRBV2 and J is TRBJ2-7, with a weak D call TRBD1 (6 bases). The CDR3 runs 14 residues. In germline, CDR1 is SNHLY, CDR2 FYNNEI. V was cut by 5 bases and J by 10 bases, with 21 bases left in between. This CDR3 is CASSPRTARVAQYF. The CDR3 DNA reads TGTGCCAGCAGTCCGCGGACAGCCCGCGTCGCACAGTACTTC.

This clone was observed once. This chain uses TRBV9 with TRBJ2-2; unclear D gene. The CDR3 has 16 amino acids. CDR1 is SGDLS and CDR2 is YYNGEE in the germline V gene. Trimming shortened V by 4 bases and J by 3 bases, and 16 bases separated the two germline ends. The CDR3 DNA sequence: TGTGCCAGCAGCCTTTACAGTAAAGTGGACACCGGGGAGCTGTTTTTT. Its translation is CASSLYSKVDTGELFF.

V and J are TRBV5-1 and TRBJ1-2; TRBD1 matches at 10 bases. The trim removed 4 bases at V and 4 bases at J, leaving 7 bases unmatched. The CDR3 covers 15 residues. The V gene's germline CDR1 is SGHRS and CDR2 YFSETQ. The CDR3 DNA sequence: TGCGCCAGCAGCCTGCGACAGGGGGCTGGCTATGGCTACACCTTC. This gives the protein CASSLRQGAGYGYTF.

The chain is built from TRBV7-2 and TRBJ1-1; D not resolved. The CDR3 has 12 residues. The germline gives CDR1 SGHTA, CDR2 FQGNSA. V was clipped by 2 bases and J by 10 bases, with 11 bases between them. CDR3 in amino acids: CASSLFGRPAFF. CDR3 in DNA: TGTGCCAGCAGCTTATTTGGGAGACCAGCTTTCTTT.

J is TRBJ1-2 and V is TRBV3-1 (or the pseudogene TRBV3-2), with a weak D call TRBD1 (5 bases). V was clipped by 0 bases and J by 8 bases, with 7 bases between them. The germline V gene encodes CDR1 LGHDT and CDR2 YNNKEL (reference sequence). This CDR3 has 12 amino acids. CDR3 amino acids: CASSQDGGGYTF. In nucleotides, the CDR3 is TGTGCCAGCAGCCAAGACGGGGGGGGCTACACCTTC.